The 6 T cell receptor beta chains below were found in one sample sequenced in a study of blood T cell repertoires in COVID-19. The repertoire was sequenced with immunoSEQ multiplex PCR; TCRdb's copy has only in-frame clones and lacks some. This table has approximately 96,000 clones, 85% to 95% appearing once. The sample comprised peripheral blood. The receptor source for this set is a man aged 55-75 years with acute or convalescent COVID-19.

The chain recombines TRBV7-2 with TRBJ1-4, with TRBD1 matching 8 bases. This CDR3 is built from 15 residues. CDR1 is SGHTA, CDR2 FQGNSA, per germline. V shed 5 bases and J 4 bases; nucleotides not matched to a gene: 6. The CDR3 spells CASSVQGAGNEKLFF. CDR3 DNA sequence: TGTGCCAGCAGCGTCCAGGGGGCCGGTAATGAAAAACTGTTTTTT.

The chain employs TRBV7-3 and TRBJ2-3; 7 bases fit TRBD2. V was pared by 2 bases and J by 5 bases, with 10 bases of the junction left unmatched. Germline CDR1 and CDR2: SGHTA and FQGTGA. The CDR3 is made up of 16 amino acids. The CDR3 reads CASSLVAGANGDTQYF. CDR3 DNA: TGTGCCAGCAGCTTAGTTGCGGGAGCAAATGGAGATACGCAGTATTTT.

V gene TRBV20-1 combines with J gene TRBJ2-4; D is possibly TRBD2 (5 bases). Germline V CDR1 and CDR2: DFQATT, SNEGSKA (reference sequence). This CDR3 is built from 11 residues. V lost 2 bases to trimming and J lost 8 bases, with 7 bases between them. This CDR3 is CSARIGDIQYF. In DNA form, the CDR3 reads TGCAGTGCTAGAATCGGGGACATTCAGTACTTC.

The rearrangement links TRBV4-3 to TRBJ2-6; 8 bases are a match to TRBD1. V lost 0 bases, J lost 3 bases, and 7 bases stayed unmatched. The germline V gene encodes CDR1 LGHNA and CDR2 YSLEER. This CDR3 comprises 18 residues. CDR3 DNA: TGCGCCAGCAGCCAAGATCCCCAGGGGGCGTATGGGGCCAACGTCCTGACTTTC. It translates to CASSQDPQGAYGANVLTF.

V gene TRBV19 combines with J gene TRBJ2-1; 11 bases line up with TRBD2. The germline V gene encodes CDR1 LNHDA and CDR2 SQIVND (reference sequence). The length of the CDR3 is 16 residues. With V trimmed by 6 bases and J by 10 bases, 14 bases remained unmatched. The CDR3 nucleotides are TGTGCCAGTAGACAGGGACTAGCGGACTGGCACGGAGAGCAGTTCTTC. This codes for CASRQGLADWHGEQFF.

This chain joins TRBV6-1 and TRBJ1-6, with TRBD1 identical over 8 bases. CDR1 MNHNS and CDR2 SASEGT come from the germline V gene. The CDR3 contains 15 residues. The V gene end was trimmed by 2 bases and the J gene end by 9 bases; junction bases not matched to a gene: 6. CDR3 sequence (DNA): TGTGCCAGCAGTGAACAGGCAGGGGGCGGTTCACCCCTCCACTTT. It is translated as CASSEQAGGGSPLHF.